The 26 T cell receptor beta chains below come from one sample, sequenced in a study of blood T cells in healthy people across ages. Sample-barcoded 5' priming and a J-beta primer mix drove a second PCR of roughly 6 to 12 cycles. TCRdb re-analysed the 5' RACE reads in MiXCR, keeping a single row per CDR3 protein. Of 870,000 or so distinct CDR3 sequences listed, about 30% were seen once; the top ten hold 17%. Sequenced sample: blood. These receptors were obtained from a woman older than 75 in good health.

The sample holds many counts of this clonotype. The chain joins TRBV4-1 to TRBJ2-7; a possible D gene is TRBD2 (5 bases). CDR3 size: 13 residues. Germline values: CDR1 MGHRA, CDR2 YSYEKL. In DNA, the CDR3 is TGCACGCTGACGAAGGTGGGAGAAGCCGAGCAGTACTTC. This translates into CTLTKVGEAEQYF.

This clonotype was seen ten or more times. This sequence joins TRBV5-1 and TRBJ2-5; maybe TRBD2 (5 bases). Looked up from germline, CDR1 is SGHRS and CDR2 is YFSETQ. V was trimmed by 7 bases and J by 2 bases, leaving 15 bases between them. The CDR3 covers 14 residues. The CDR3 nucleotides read TGCGCCAGCGGTCGGACTCCTACTCAAGAGACCCAGTACTTC. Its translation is CASGRTPTQETQYF. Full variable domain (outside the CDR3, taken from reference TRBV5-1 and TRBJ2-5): KAGVTQTPRYLIKTRGQQVTLSCSPISGHRSVSWYQQTPGQGLQFLFEYFSETQRNKGNFPGRFSGRQFSNSRSEMNVSTLELGDSALYLCASGRTPTQETQYFGPGTRLLVL.

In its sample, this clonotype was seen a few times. The DNA for the CDR3 is TGTGCCAGCAGTGGGAGTCCTCGCGGGGGGACCGGGGAGCTGTTTTTT. This gives the protein CASSGSPRGGTGELFF. The chain uses TRBV9 and TRBJ2-2; 8 nucleotides match TRBD2. CDR1 and CDR2 from the germline V gene are SGDLS and YYNGEE. The V segment lost 5 bases and the J segment 5 bases; nucleotides outside the gene matches: 11. This CDR3 is built from 16 residues. Together with reference TRBV9 and TRBJ2-2, the CDR3 gives the full variable domain: DSGVTQTPKHLITATGQRVTLRCSPRSGDLSVYWYQQSLDQGLQFLIQYYNGEERAKGNILERFSAQQFPDLHSELNLSSLELGDSALYFCASSGSPRGGTGELFFGEGSRLTVL.

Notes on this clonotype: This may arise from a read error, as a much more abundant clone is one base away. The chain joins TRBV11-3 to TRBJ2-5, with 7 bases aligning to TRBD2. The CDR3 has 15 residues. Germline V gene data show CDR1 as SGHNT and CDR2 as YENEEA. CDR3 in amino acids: CAGSLVSGGKETQYF. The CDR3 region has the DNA TGTGCCGGCAGCTTAGTATCCGGGGGGAAAGAGACCCAGTACTTC.

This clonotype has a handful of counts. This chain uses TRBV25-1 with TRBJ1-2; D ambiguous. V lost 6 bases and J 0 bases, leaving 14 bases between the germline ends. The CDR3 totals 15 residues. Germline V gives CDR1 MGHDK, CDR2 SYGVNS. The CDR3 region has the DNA TGTGCCAGCAGCAGTCGGGCCCCAGCTAACTATGGCTACACCTTC. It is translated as CASSSRAPANYGYTF.

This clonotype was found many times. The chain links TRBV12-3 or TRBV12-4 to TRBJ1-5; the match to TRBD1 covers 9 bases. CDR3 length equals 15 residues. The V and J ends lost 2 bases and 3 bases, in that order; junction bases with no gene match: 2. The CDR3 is CASSLTGGLNQPQHF. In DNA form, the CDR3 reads TGTGCCAGCAGTTTAACAGGGGGCCTCAATCAGCCCCAGCATTTT.

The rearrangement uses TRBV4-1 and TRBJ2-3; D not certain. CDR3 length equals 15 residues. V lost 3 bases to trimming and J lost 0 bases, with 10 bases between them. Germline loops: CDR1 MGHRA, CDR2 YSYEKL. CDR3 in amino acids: CASSHSGHSTDTQYF. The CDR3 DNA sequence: TGCGCCAGCAGCCACTCCGGGCACAGCACAGATACGCAGTATTTT.

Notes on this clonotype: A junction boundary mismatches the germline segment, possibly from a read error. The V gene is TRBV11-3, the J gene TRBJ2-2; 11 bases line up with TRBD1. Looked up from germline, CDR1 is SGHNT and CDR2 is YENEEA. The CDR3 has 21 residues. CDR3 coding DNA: TGTGCCAGCAGCTTAGATCCGCATATACTCCCGGGACAGGGGGACACCGGGGAGCCGTTTTTT. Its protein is CASSLDPHILPGQGDTGEPFF.

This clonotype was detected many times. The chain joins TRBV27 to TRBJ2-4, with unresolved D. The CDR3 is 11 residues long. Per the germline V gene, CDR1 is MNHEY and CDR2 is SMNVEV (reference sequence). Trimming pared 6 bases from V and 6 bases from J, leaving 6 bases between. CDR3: CASRNTNIQYF. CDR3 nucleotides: TGTGCCAGCAGGAACACAAACATTCAGTACTTC.

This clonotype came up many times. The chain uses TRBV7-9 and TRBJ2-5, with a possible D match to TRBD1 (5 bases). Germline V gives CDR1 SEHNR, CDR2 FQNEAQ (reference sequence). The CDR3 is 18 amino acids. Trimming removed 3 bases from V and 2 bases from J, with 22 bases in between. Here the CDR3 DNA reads TGTGCCAGCAGCTTTGGGGCCCACAAGGGCTTACTACAAGAGACCCAGTACTTC. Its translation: CASSFGAHKGLLQETQYF.

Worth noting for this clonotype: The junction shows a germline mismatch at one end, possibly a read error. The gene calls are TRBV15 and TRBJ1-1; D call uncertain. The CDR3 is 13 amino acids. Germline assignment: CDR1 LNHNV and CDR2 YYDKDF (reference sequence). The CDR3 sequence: CAASFAGLTEAFF. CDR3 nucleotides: TGTGCCGCCAGCTTCGCCGGCTTGACTGAAGCTTTCTTT.

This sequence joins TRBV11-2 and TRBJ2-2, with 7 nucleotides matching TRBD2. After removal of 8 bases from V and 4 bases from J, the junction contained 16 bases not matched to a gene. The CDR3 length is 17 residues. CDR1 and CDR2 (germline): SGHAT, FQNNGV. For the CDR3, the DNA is TGTGCCAGCGGCGTTTACGGGGGGAATTGGGGCACCGGGGAGCTGTTTTTT. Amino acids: CASGVYGGNWGTGELFF.

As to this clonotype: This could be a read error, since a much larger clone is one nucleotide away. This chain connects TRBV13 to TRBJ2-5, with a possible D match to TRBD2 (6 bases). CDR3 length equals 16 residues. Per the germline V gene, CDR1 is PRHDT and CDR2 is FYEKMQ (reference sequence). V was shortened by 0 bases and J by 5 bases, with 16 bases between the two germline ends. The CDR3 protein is CASSLGAHVGGETQYF. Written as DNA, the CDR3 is TGTGCCAGCAGCTTAGGTGCCCACGTCGGGGGTGAGACCCAGTACTTC.

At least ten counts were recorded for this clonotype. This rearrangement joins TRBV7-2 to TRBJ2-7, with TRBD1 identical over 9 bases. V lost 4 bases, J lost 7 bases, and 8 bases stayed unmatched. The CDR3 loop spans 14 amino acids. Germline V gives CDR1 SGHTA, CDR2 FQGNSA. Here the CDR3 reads CASSSGQGSWEQYF. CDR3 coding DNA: TGTGCCAGCAGCTCCGGACAGGGGTCCTGGGAGCAGTACTTC.

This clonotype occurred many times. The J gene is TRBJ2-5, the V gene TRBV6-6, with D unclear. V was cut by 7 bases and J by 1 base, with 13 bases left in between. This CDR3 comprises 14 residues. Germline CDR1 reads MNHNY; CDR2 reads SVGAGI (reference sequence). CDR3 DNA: TGTGCCAGCACCAAGGCAAGGGCCCAAGAGACCCAGTACTTC. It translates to CASTKARAQETQYF.

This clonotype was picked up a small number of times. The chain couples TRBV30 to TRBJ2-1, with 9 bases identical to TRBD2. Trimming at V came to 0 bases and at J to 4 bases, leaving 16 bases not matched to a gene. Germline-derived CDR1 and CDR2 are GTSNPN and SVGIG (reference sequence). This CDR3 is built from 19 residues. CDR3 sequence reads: CAWSVPGGSGGPRYNEQFF. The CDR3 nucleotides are TGTGCCTGGAGTGTACCTGGTGGTAGCGGGGGACCCCGATACAATGAGCAGTTCTTC.

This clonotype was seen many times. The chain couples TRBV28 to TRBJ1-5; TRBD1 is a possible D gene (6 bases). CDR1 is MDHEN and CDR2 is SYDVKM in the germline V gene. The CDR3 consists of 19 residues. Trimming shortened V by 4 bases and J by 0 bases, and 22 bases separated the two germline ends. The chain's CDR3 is CASSSTLTGTPYSNQPQHF. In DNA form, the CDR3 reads TGTGCCAGCAGTTCGACCCTAACCGGGACACCTTATAGCAATCAGCCCCAGCATTTT.

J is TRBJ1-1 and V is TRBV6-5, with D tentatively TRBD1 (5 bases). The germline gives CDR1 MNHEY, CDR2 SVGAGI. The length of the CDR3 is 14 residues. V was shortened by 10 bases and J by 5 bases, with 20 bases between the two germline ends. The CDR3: CATAWKAGGTEAFF. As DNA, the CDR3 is TGTGCCACCGCGTGGAAAGCTGGGGGGACTGAAGCTTTCTTT.

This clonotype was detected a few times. This CDR3 reads CAQMRQGWNTQYF. The CDR3, as DNA: TGTGCCCAGATGAGACAGGGCTGGAATACGCAGTATTTT. The chain carries TRBV30 and TRBJ2-3, with 7 bases fitting TRBD1. V gave up 8 bases and J gave up 7 bases; unmatched junction bases: 12. The CDR3 extends over 13 amino acids. Germline CDR1 GTSNPN, CDR2 SVGIG (reference sequence).

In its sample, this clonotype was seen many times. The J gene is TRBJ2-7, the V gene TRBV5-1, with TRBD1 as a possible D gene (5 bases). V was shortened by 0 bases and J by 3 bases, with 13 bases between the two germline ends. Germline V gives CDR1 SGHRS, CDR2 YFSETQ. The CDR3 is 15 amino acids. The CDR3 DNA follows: TGCGCCAGCAGCTTGGCTACCGGCAGGGACTACGAGCAGTACTTC. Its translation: CASSLATGRDYEQYF.

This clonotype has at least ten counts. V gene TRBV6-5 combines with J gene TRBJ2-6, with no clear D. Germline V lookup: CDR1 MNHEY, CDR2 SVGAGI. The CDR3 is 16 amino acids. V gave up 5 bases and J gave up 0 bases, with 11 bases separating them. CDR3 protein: CASSTHRGSGANVLTF. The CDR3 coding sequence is TGTGCCAGCAGTACCCACCGAGGCTCTGGGGCCAACGTCCTGACTTTC.

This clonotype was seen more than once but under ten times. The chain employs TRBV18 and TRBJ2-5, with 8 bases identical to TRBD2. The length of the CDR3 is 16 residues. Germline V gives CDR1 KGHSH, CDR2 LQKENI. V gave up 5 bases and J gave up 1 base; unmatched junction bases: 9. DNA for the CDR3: TGTGCCAGCTCATCACTCGCGGGGGGAGGCCAAGAGACCCAGTACTTC. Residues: CASSSLAGGGQETQYF.

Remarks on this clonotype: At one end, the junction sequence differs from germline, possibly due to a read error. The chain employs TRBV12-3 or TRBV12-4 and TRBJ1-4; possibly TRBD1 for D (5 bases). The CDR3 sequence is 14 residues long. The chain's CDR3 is CASSLAGSFEKRFF. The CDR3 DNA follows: TGTGCCAGCAGTTTGGCAGGGAGTTTTGAAAAACGGTTTTTT.

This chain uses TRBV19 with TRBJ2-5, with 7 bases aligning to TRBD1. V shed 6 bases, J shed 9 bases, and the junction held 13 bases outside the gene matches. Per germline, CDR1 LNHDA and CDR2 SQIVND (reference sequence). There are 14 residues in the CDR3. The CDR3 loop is CASSLSGTQGAQYF. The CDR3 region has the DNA TGTGCCAGTAGCCTATCCGGGACGCAGGGGGCCCAGTACTTC.

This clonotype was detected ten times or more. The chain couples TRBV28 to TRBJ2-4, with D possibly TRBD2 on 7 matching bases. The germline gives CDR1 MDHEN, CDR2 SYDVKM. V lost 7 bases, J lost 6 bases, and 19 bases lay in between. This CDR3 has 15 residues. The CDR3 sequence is CASKQNPGGPNIQYF. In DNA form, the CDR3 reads TGTGCCAGCAAACAGAACCCGGGGGGCCCAAACATTCAGTACTTC. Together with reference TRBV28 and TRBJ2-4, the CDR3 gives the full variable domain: DVKVTQSSRYLVKRTGEKVFLECVQDMDHENMFWYRQDPGLGLRLIYFSYDVKMKEKGDIPEGYSVSREKKERFSLILESASTNQTSMYLCASKQNPGGPNIQYFGAGTRLSVL.

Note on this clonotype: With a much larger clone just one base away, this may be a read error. Written as DNA, the CDR3 is TGTGCCAGCAGTTACGAGTCTACCTCGAGCCAGTTCTTC. Translation: CASSYESTSSQFF. V gene TRBV6-5 combines with J gene TRBJ2-1, with unresolved D. The CDR3 consists of 13 residues. The V end lost 2 bases, the J end lost 13 bases, and 15 bases lay between the germline ends. Germline CDR1 and CDR2: MNHEY and SVGAGI.